The rows below give T cell receptor beta chains drawn from one sample of a study of T-cell reconstitution after alpha-beta-depleted transplantation in children. TCRdb reanalysed the PCR reads using MiXCR and keeps one entry per CDR3 protein. The data show some 400,000 distinct CDR3 sequences, 20% seen once. The sequencing used PBMCs from the stem cell graft donor, collected from the stem cell graft. The origin of the receptors is a human donor who donated a stem cell graft to a child with acute myeloid leukemia. Both conserved end residues are part of each CDR3. The D gene is left open where the match is weak. Only part of the rows carry a size: once, few, many, or a class if the clone is expanded.

V gene,D gene,clone size,J gene,CDR3 protein,CDR3 DNA
TRBV27,.,.,TRBJ1-5,CASSLSWPDNQPQHF,TGTGCCAGCAGTTTATCTTGGCCCGACAATCAGCCCCAGCATTTT
TRBV12-3/TRBV12-4,.,many,TRBJ2-1,CASSLSVGGEQFF,TGTGCCAGCAGTTTATCCGTTGGCGGTGAGCAGTTCTTC
TRBV20-1,TRBD1,few,TRBJ1-4,CSATGAANEKLFF,TGCAGTGCGACAGGGGCCGCTAATGAAAAACTGTTTTTT
TRBV24-1,.,few,TRBJ1-1,CATQGLVGAEAFF,TGTGCCACCCAGGGACTTGTGGGCGCTGAAGCTTTCTTT
TRBV7-9,.,.,TRBJ2-1,CASSLAASYYNEQFF,TGTGCCAGCAGCTTAGCGGCTAGCTATTACAATGAGCAGTTCTTC
TRBV20-1,.,many,TRBJ2-5,CSARSPSGETETQYF,TGCAGTGCTAGGTCGCCCTCAGGGGAAACAGAGACCCAGTACTTC
TRBV20-1,TRBD2,many,TRBJ2-2,CSARDRGVTGELFF,TGCAGTGCTAGAGACCGGGGGGTCACCGGGGAGCTGTTTTTT
TRBV20-1,.,many,TRBJ2-3,CSARDGGGQDTQYF,TGCAGTGCTAGAGATGGGGGCGGACAAGATACGCAGTATTTT
TRBV20-1,.,many,TRBJ2-1,CSARVAGLDNEQFF,TGCAGTGCTAGAGTTGCAGGGTTGGACAATGAGCAGTTCTTC
TRBV5-1,TRBD1,.,TRBJ1-3,CASSLELTGEPGNTIYF,TGCGCCAGCAGCTTGGAACTGACAGGGGAGCCTGGAAACACCATATATTTT
TRBV20-1,TRBD2,many,TRBJ2-1,CSARTSGPVNEQFF,TGCAGTGCACGGACTAGCGGGCCCGTCAATGAGCAGTTCTTC
TRBV20-1,.,.,TRBJ2-1,CSARDSSVGTYNEQFF,TGCAGTGCTAGAGACTCTAGCGTTGGCACCTACAATGAGCAGTTCTTC
TRBV29-1,TRBD1,few,TRBJ2-7,CSVAEDRVYEQYF,TGCAGCGTTGCCGAAGACAGGGTTTACGAGCAGTACTTC
TRBV24-1,.,.,TRBJ2-7,CATSDAAQINEQYF,TGTGCCACCAGTGACGCGGCCCAGATAAACGAGCAGTACTTC
TRBV7-9,TRBD1,.,TRBJ1-1,CASRSRTGGSEAFF,TGTGCCAGCAGAAGCAGGACAGGGGGTTCTGAAGCTTTCTTT
TRBV7-9,TRBD1,many,TRBJ2-1,CASSRQGPYNEQFF,TGTGCCAGCAGTAGACAGGGGCCGTACAATGAGCAGTTCTTC
TRBV7-9,TRBD1,.,TRBJ2-7,CASRDRDFYEQYF,TGTGCCAGCAGGGACAGGGACTTCTACGAGCAGTACTTC
TRBV4-2,TRBD1,.,TRBJ2-1,CASSHGTAYNEQFF,TGTGCCAGCAGCCATGGGACAGCCTACAATGAGCAGTTCTTC
TRBV9,.,.,TRBJ2-7,CASSVGSSDSYEQYF,TGTGCCAGCAGCGTAGGCTCGTCGGACTCCTACGAGCAGTACTTC
TRBV5-8,.,.,TRBJ1-2,CASSLNGGNYGYTF,TGTGCCAGCAGCTTGAACGGCGGCAACTATGGCTACACCTTC
TRBV20-1,.,few,TRBJ2-2,CSARAARDTGELFF,TGCAGTGCTAGAGCAGCGAGGGACACCGGGGAGCTGTTTTTT
TRBV7-9,.,.,TRBJ1-2,CASSPAGPPKYGYTF,TGTGCCAGCAGCCCGGCGGGGCCGCCTAAGTATGGCTACACCTTC
TRBV28,.,.,TRBJ2-7,CASSFGTAFYEQYF,TGTGCCAGCAGTTTCGGGACCGCCTTCTACGAGCAGTACTTC
TRBV7-3,.,many,TRBJ2-3,CASSLVGGPTGISTDTQYF,TGTGCCAGCAGCTTAGTGGGGGGTCCGACGGGGATTAGCACAGATACGCAGTATTTT
TRBV10-3,.,.,TRBJ1-1,CAISEGSWTEAFF,TGTGCCATCAGTGAAGGCTCATGGACTGAAGCTTTCTTT
TRBV12-3/TRBV12-4,TRBD1,.,TRBJ2-5,CASRPGGDETQYF,TGTGCCAGCAGGCCAGGGGGCGATGAGACCCAGTACTTC
TRBV29-1,TRBD1,.,TRBJ2-1,CSADRGGNEQFF,TGCAGCGCGGACAGGGGGGGGAATGAGCAGTTCTTC
TRBV7-2,TRBD2,.,TRBJ2-1,CASSLVGTSGRAGEQFF,TGTGCCAGCAGCTTAGTTGGGACTAGCGGGAGGGCAGGTGAGCAGTTCTTC
TRBV13,TRBD1,.,TRBJ2-1,CASSGPGQGNEQFF,TGTGCCAGCAGCGGGCCGGGACAGGGGAATGAGCAGTTCTTC
TRBV28,.,.,TRBJ2-4,CASSFRGFGNIQYF,TGTGCCAGCAGTTTTCGGGGGTTTGGAAACATTCAGTACTTC
TRBV4-1,TRBD2,.,TRBJ2-1,CASSQSPGTSGSYEQFF,TGCGCCAGCAGCCAAAGCCCCGGGACTAGCGGCAGTTATGAGCAGTTCTTC
TRBV6-4,TRBD1,few,TRBJ2-1,CASSPSSTGGYEQFF,TGTGCCAGCAGTCCATCCAGTACAGGGGGTTATGAGCAGTTCTTC
TRBV7-2,TRBD2,.,TRBJ2-1,CASSWGGF,TGTGCCAGCAGTTGGGGGGGGTTC
TRBV5-1,TRBD2,.,TRBJ2-1,CASSLVLAGRYNEQFF,TGCGCCAGCAGCTTGGTACTAGCGGGACGCTACAATGAGCAGTTCTTC
TRBV7-9,TRBD2,.,TRBJ2-5,CASVGGLAGETQYF,TGTGCCAGCGTCGGTGGACTAGCGGGAGAGACCCAGTACTTC
TRBV29-1,.,.,TRBJ1-1,CSVTASGSTEAFF,TGCAGCGTTACCGCCAGCGGCTCAACTGAAGCTTTCTTT